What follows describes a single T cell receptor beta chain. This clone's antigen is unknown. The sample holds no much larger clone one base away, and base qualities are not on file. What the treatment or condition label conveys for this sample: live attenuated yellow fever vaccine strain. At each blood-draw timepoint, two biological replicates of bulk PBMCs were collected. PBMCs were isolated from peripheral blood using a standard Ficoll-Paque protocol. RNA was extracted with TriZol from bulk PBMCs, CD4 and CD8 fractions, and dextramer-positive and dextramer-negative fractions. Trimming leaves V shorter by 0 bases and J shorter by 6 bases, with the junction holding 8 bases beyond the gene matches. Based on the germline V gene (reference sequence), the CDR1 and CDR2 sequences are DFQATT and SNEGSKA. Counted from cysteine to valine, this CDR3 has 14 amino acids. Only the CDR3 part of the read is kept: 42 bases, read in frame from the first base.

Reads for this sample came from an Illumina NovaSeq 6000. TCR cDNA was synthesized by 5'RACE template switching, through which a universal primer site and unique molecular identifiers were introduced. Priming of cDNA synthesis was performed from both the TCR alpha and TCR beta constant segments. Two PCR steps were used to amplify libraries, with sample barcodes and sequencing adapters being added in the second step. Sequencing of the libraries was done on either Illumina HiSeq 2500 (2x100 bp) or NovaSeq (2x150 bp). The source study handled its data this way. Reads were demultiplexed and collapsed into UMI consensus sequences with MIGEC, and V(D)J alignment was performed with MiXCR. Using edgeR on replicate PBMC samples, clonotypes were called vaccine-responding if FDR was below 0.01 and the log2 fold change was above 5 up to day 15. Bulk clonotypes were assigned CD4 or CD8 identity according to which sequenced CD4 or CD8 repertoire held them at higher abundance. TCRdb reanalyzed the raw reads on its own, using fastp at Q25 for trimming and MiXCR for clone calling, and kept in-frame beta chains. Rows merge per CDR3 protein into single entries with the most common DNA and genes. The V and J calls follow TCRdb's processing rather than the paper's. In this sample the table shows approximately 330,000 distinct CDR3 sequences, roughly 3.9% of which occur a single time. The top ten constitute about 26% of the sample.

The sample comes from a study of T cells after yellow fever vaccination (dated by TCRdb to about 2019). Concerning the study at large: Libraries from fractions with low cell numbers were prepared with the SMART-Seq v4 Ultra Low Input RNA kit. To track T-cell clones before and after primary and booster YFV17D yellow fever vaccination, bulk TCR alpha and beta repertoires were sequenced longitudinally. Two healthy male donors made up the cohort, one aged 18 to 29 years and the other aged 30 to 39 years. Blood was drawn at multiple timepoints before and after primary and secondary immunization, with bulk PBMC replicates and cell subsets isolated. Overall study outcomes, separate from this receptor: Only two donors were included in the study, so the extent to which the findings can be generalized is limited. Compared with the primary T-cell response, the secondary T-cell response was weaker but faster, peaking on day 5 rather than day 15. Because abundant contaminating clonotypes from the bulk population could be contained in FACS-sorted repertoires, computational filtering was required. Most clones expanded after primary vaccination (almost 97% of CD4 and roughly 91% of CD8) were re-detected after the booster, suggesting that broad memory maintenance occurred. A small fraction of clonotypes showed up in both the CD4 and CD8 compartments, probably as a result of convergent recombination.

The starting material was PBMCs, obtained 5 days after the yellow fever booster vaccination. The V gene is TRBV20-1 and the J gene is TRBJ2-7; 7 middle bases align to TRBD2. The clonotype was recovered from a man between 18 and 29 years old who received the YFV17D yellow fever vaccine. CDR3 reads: CSAREAAGFGEQYV. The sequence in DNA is TGCAGTGCTAGAGAGGCAGCGGGGTTTGGCGAGCAGTACGTC.